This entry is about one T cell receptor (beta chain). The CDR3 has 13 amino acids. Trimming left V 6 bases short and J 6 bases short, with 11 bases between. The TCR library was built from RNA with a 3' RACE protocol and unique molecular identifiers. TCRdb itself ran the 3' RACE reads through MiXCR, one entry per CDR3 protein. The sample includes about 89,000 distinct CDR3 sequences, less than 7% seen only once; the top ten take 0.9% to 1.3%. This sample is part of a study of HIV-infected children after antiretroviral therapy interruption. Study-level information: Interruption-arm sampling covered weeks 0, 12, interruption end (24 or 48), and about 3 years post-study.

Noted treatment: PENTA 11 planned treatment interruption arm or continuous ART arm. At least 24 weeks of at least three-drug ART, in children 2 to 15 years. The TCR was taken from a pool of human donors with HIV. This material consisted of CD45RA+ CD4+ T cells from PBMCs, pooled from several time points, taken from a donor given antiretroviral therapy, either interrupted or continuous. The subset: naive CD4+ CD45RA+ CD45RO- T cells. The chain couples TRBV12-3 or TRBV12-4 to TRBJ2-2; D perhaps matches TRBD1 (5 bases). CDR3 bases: TGTGCCAGCAGCCTGCAGGGCCCCGGGGAGCTGTTTTTT. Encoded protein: CASSLQGPGELFF.